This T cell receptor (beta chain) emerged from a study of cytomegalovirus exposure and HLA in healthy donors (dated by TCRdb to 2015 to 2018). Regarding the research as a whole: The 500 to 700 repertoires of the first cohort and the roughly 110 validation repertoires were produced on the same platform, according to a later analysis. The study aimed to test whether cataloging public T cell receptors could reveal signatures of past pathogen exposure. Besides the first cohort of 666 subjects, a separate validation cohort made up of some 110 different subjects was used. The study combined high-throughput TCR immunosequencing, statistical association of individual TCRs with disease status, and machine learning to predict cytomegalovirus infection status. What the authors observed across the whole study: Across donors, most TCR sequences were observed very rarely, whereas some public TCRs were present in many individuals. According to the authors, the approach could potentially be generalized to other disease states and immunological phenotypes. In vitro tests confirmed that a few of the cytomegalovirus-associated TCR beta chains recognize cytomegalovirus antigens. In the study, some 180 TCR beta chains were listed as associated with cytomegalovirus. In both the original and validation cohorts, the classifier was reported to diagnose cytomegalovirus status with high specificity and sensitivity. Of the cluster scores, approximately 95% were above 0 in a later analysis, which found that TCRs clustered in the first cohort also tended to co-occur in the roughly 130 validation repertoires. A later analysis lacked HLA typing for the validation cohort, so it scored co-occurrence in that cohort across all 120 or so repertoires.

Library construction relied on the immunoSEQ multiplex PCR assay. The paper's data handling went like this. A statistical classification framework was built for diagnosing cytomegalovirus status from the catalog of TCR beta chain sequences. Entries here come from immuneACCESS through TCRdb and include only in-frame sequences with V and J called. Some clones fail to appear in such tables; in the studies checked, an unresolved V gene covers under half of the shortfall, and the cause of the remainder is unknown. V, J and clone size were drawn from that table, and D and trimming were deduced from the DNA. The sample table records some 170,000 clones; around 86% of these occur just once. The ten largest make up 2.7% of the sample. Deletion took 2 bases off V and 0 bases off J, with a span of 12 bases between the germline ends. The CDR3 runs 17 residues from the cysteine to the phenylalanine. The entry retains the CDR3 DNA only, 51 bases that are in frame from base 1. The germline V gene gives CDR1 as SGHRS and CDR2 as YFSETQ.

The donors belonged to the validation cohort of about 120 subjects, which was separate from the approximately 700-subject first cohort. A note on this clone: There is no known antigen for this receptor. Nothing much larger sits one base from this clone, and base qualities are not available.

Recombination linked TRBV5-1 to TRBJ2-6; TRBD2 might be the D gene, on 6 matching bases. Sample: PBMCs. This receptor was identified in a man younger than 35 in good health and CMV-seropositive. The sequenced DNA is TGCGCCAGCAGCTTAAGGGACTTCTCCTCTGGGGCCAACGTCCTGACTTTC. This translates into CASSLRDFSSGANVLTF.